This T cell receptor (beta chain) was identified in a study of T cell responses to AZD1222 COVID-19 vaccine. Whole-study results and caveats: Every sample of the repertoires postdated the peak T cell response. Clonal diversity may have been underestimated in mostly white British donors.

Regarding this clone: Its cognate antigen is unknown.

The V end was cut by 4 bases, the J end by 0 bases, with 10 bases between. The length of the CDR3 is 15 residues. Germline lookup yields CDR1 MNHEY and CDR2 SVGEGT. TCRdb keeps only in-frame clones here, not all; method: immunoSEQ multiplex PCR. The sample consists of some 140,000 clones, 90% of them appearing once. This sample comprised peripheral blood, obtained on day 0 of AZD1222 vaccination. The receptor's source is an adult in good health. This chain uses TRBV6-2 or TRBV6-3 with TRBJ1-3, with D uncertain. The CDR3 loop reads CASSSALRSGNTIYF. As DNA, the CDR3 is TGTGCCAGCAGTTCCGCACTCCGCTCTGGAAACACCATATATTTT.